Here is one T cell receptor beta chain with its context. The CDR3 is 14 residues long. V dropped 2 bases and J dropped 9; count of bases not matched to a gene: 6. From germline, CDR1 is MGHDK and CDR2 SYGVNS. Generated by immunoSEQ multiplex PCR, the TCRdb table keeps only in-frame clones and is missing some. The sample has some 290,000 clones, roughly 80% seen once; the top ten hold about 4.5%. The sample is drawn from a study of blood T cell repertoires in COVID-19. About the study: T cells, B-cell-depleted T cells, or PBMCs provided the cDNA or gDNA that served as material.

Sequencing input: peripheral blood. V gene TRBV25-1 combines with J gene TRBJ2-1, with 8 bases identical to TRBD2. The sequence derives from a man in his sixties who had recovered from COVID-19. CDR3: CASSEAGGHVEQFF. For the CDR3, the DNA is TGTGCCAGCAGTGAAGCGGGAGGACACGTTGAGCAGTTCTTC.